The next 20 T cell receptor beta chains were all read from a single sample in a study of T cells after posttransplantation cyclophosphamide. The naive gate required viable CD3+CD4+ or CD3+CD8+ cells with CCR7+CD45RA+CD45RO-CD95-CD27+CD28+ phenotype. Sequenced by immunoSEQ multiplex PCR; TCRdb stores in-frame clones only, minus some. The profile shows 30,000 or so clones, around nine tenths of them singletons. Sequenced material: naive CD4+ T cells sorted from PBMCs. These receptors originate from a woman in her sixties in good health, CMV-negative, and a related stem cell transplant donor.

The J gene is TRBJ2-2, the V gene TRBV9; a possible D gene is TRBD2 (6 bases). The V gene lost 0 bases and the J gene lost 4 bases, with 10 bases spanning the gap. The CDR3 has 15 amino acids. Looked up from germline, CDR1 is SGDLS and CDR2 is YYNGEE. CDR3 sequence (DNA): TGTGCCAGCAGCGTAGACCCGGGGGTCACCGGGGAGCTGTTTTTT. It yields the protein CASSVDPGVTGELFF.

This clone was seen only once. The rearrangement joins TRBV15 to TRBJ2-3; 12 positions agree with TRBD2. This CDR3 region has 18 residues. With 3 bases clipped from V and 0 bases from J, the junction kept 7 bases outside the gene matches. Germline V lookup: CDR1 LNHNV, CDR2 YYDKDF (reference sequence). CDR3 region: CATSRPFGLAGSTDTQYF. In DNA, the CDR3 is TGTGCCACCAGCAGGCCTTTCGGACTAGCGGGGAGCACAGATACGCAGTATTTT.

The CDR3 DNA follows: TGTGCCAGTACTTCGAGACGACAGGGTGCGATTAAGAACACTGAAGCTTTCTTT. It specifies CASTSRRQGAIKNTEAFF. This rearrangement joins TRBV19 to TRBJ1-1, with 7 bases lining up with TRBD1. The CDR3 runs to 18 residues. CDR1 and CDR2 (germline): LNHDA, SQIVND (reference sequence). V was clipped by 7 bases and J by 1 base; unmatched bases: 18. Full variable domain (remainder filled in from reference TRBV19 and TRBJ1-1): DGGITQSPKYLFRKEGQNVTLSCEQNLNHDAMYWYRQDPGQGLRLIYYSQIVNDFQKGDIAEGYSVSREKKESFPLTVTSAQKNPTAFYLCASTSRRQGAIKNTEAFFGQGTRLTVV.

The chain recombines TRBV7-8 with TRBJ2-5, with D unresolved. CDR3 size: 14 residues. The ends were cut back, 2 bases at V and 1 base at J, with 8 bases in the middle. CDR1 is SGHVS, CDR2 FQNEAQ, per germline. CDR3 nucleotide sequence: TGTGCCAGCAGCTTAAGAACGGTCCAAGAGACCCAGTACTTC. Its translation is CASSLRTVQETQYF.

The V gene is TRBV9, the J gene TRBJ2-3; D call uncertain. The CDR3 runs 13 residues. The germline gives CDR1 SGDLS, CDR2 YYNGEE. V gave up 0 bases and J gave up 4 bases, with 6 bases separating them. CDR3 in DNA: TGTGCCAGCAGCGTAGCTACGCCAGATACGCAGTATTTT. This sequence encodes CASSVATPDTQYF.

The gene calls are TRBV7-2 and TRBJ1-1; TRBD1 aligns across 11 bases. Germline V gene sequence: CDR1 SGHTA, CDR2 FQGNSA. V shed 3 bases, J shed 5 bases, and the junction held 2 bases outside the gene matches. The CDR3 sequence is 14 residues long. The CDR3 loop is CASSFRDRGTEAFF. The CDR3 DNA sequence: TGTGCCAGCAGCTTCCGGGACAGGGGGACTGAAGCTTTCTTT.

The sample holds one count of this clone. This rearrangement joins TRBV9 to TRBJ2-7; D is ambiguous. CDR1 is SGDLS and CDR2 is YYNGEE in the germline V gene. The CDR3 runs to 14 residues. The germline V and J ends were trimmed by 0 bases and 2 bases, with 9 bases remaining between them. CDR3 DNA: TGTGCCAGCAGCGTAGGAGGCCTCACCTACGAGCAGTACTTC. This translates into CASSVGGLTYEQYF. The whole variable domain, remainder taken from reference TRBV9 and TRBJ2-7, is DSGVTQTPKHLITATGQRVTLRCSPRSGDLSVYWYQQSLDQGLQFLIQYYNGEERAKGNILERFSAQQFPDLHSELNLSSLELGDSALYFCASSVGGLTYEQYFGPGTRLTVT.

V and J are TRBV27 and TRBJ1-5; D remains ambiguous. V lost 6 bases, J lost 4 bases, and 13 bases lay in between. Looked up from germline, CDR1 is MNHEY and CDR2 is SMNVEV (reference sequence). The length of the CDR3 is 14 residues. The CDR3 is CASSLRGINQPQHF. CDR3 DNA: TGTGCCAGCAGCCTGAGAGGGATAAATCAGCCCCAGCATTTT.

The gene calls are TRBV6-1 and TRBJ2-2, with TRBD2 identical over 8 bases. The CDR3 covers 14 residues. Per germline, CDR1 MNHNS and CDR2 SASEGT. Trimming cost V 7 bases and J 0 bases; bases outside gene matches: 1. In DNA, the CDR3 is TGTGCCAGCACCGGGGGGGCGAACACCGGGGAGCTGTTTTTT. The encoded protein is CASTGGANTGELFF.

Concerning this clone itself: At one end, the junction sequence differs from germline, possibly due to a read error. The chain carries TRBV27 and TRBJ1-3, with a possible D match to TRBD1 (6 bases). CDR1 and CDR2 from the germline V gene are MNHEY and SMNVEV (reference sequence). The CDR3 totals 17 residues. The DNA of the CDR3 is TGTGCCAGCAGTCTATCAGGGGTCCCAAGCTCTGGAAACACCATATATTTT. It encodes CASSLSGVPSSGNTIYF.

This clone was found once. The CDR3 loop reads CASSLVSGRGYGYTF. In DNA, the CDR3 is TGTGCCAGCAGCTTGGTTTCGGGCAGGGGCTATGGCTACACCTTC. The chain couples TRBV5-4 to TRBJ1-2; D is possibly TRBD1 (6 bases). Germline V lookup: CDR1 SGHNT, CDR2 YYREEE (reference sequence). This CDR3 has 15 residues. V was pared by 0 bases and J by 4 bases, with 13 bases between.

In its sample, this clone was seen once. The V gene is TRBV28, the J gene TRBJ2-4, with a tentative D call TRBD2 (7 bases). The germline V and J ends were trimmed by 9 bases and 1 base, with 13 bases remaining between them. The CDR3 has 14 residues. Germline assignment: CDR1 MDHEN and CDR2 SYDVKM. The CDR3 DNA follows: TGTGCCAGTCAAAAGGGGGGGGCCAAAAACATTCAGTACTTC. It specifies CASQKGGAKNIQYF.

The V call is TRBV4-3, the J call TRBJ1-5; the D is unclear. Germline-derived CDR1 and CDR2 are LGHNA and YSLEER. CDR3 length: 13 amino acids. With 0 bases removed from V and 7 bases from J, the gap between germline ends came to 7 bases. This CDR3 reads CASSQDSWQPQHF. The DNA for the CDR3 is TGCGCCAGCAGCCAAGACAGTTGGCAGCCCCAGCATTTT.

The sample holds one count of this clone. The gene calls are TRBV5-4 and TRBJ2-2; 7 bases map to TRBD1. V was clipped by 0 bases and J by 0 bases; unmatched bases: 2. The CDR3 totals 16 residues. The V gene's germline CDR1 is SGHNT and CDR2 YYREEE (reference sequence). The CDR3 DNA sequence: TGTGCCAGCAGCTTGGCGGGGACAGCGAACACCGGGGAGCTGTTTTTT. Its translation: CASSLAGTANTGELFF.

This clone was seen a single time. This chain links TRBV7-3 with TRBJ1-1; D gene unclear. This CDR3 comprises 13 residues. The germline V and J ends were trimmed by 5 bases and 3 bases, with 10 bases remaining between them. Germline CDR1 SGHTA, CDR2 FQGTGA. This CDR3 is CASSPRRDTEAFF. Written as DNA, the CDR3 is TGTGCCAGCAGCCCCAGGCGGGACACTGAAGCTTTCTTT.

The V call is TRBV5-4, the J call TRBJ2-7; maybe TRBD1 (5 bases). Germline values: CDR1 SGHNT, CDR2 YYREEE (reference sequence). V lost 1 base and J lost 7, with 12 bases in between. The CDR3 is 13 amino acids. CDR3 DNA sequence: TGTGCCAGCAGCTTGAGGGGTGTCGCGGAGCAGTACTTC. Its protein product is CASSLRGVAEQYF.

V and J are TRBV28 and TRBJ1-3; the D gene is possibly TRBD1 (5 bases). The V end lost 5 bases, the J end lost 0 bases, and 23 bases lay between the germline ends. The CDR3 is 19 amino acids. CDR1 is MDHEN and CDR2 is SYDVKM in the germline V gene. The CDR3 spells CASSGRGYTGILSGNTIYF. The DNA of the CDR3 is TGTGCCAGCAGTGGGAGGGGTTATACAGGAATCCTCTCTGGAAACACCATATATTTT.

This clone has only one observation. V and J are TRBV5-1 and TRBJ2-3; D remains unclear. The CDR3 covers 14 residues. Looked up from germline, CDR1 is SGHRS and CDR2 is YFSETQ. V was trimmed by 6 bases and J by 0 bases, leaving 11 bases between them. CDR3 bases: TGCGCCAGCATCCGGAGCGAGAGCACAGATACGCAGTATTTT. It is translated as CASIRSESTDTQYF.

The J gene is TRBJ1-5, the V gene TRBV30; D remains unclear. The CDR3 length is 15 residues. From germline, CDR1 is GTSNPN and CDR2 SVGIG (reference sequence). V lost 5 bases and J lost 0, with 14 bases in between. Here the CDR3 reads CAWSLYRGSNQPQHF. CDR3 DNA sequence: TGTGCCTGGTCCCTCTATCGGGGTAGCAATCAGCCCCAGCATTTT.

The chain couples TRBV4-3 to TRBJ2-1, with 8 bases aligning to TRBD1. Germline CDR1 LGHNA, CDR2 YSLEER. Trimming at V came to 0 bases and at J to 9 bases, leaving 13 bases not matched to a gene. The length of the CDR3 is 17 residues. The CDR3 DNA reads as TGCGCCAGCAGCCAAGATCCAAACACAGGGGGTCGCGCTGAGCAGTTCTTC. Protein: CASSQDPNTGGRAEQFF.